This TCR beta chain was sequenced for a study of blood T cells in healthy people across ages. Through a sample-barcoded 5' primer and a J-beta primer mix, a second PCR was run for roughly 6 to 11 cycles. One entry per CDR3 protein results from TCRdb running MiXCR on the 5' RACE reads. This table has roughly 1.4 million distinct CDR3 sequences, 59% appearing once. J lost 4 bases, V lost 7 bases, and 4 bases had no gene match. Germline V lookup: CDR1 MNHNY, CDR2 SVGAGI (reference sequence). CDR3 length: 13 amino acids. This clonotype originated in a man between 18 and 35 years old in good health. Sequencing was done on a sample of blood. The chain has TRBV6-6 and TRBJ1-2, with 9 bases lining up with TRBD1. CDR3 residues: CASTDRGFYGYTF. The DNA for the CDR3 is TGTGCCAGCACGGACAGGGGATTCTATGGCTACACCTTC.